The clone carrying this T cell receptor beta chain was picked up one time. Its target is not known. The data were taken from a study of cytomegalovirus exposure and HLA in healthy donors. Both 60 Vbeta primers and 13 Jbeta primers went into the PCR. The protocol was immunoSEQ multiplex PCR, while the TCRdb copy is restricted to in-frame clones and leaves out a portion. The sample consists of about 120,000 clones, under 85% of them appearing once. General study results and limits: Across donors, presence/absence analyses took sequencing depth to be roughly uniform.

Germline V gene lookup returns CDR1 GTSNPN and CDR2 SVGIG (reference sequence). This CDR3 has 12 amino acids. Sequencing used PBMCs. The chain has TRBV30 and TRBJ2-7, with 8 bases aligning to TRBD1. This TCR was sampled from a man aged 25-45 years in good health and CMV-seropositive. The CDR3 DNA reads TGTGCGCTAATTCAGGGGGCTCGGGAGCAGTACTTC. Its protein is CALIQGAREQYF.